This entry concerns a single TCR beta chain. What it binds is not known. The data were obtained in a study of cytomegalovirus exposure and HLA in healthy donors. Separation from the 666-subject first cohort characterized the roughly 110-subject validation cohort, to which the donors belonged. The study, taken as a whole, reports: The finding came from a later analysis; first-cohort TCR clusters tended to co-occur in the approximately 120 validation repertoires. A classifier reportedly called cytomegalovirus status with high sensitivity and specificity.

TCRdb's copy holds only in-frame clones and misses some; the assay was immunoSEQ multiplex PCR. The data show about 44,000 clones, approximately 94% seen once. The V gene lost 6 bases and the J gene lost 6 bases, with 17 bases spanning the gap. The CDR3 loop spans 15 amino acids. Per the germline V gene, CDR1 is MRHNA and CDR2 is SNTAGT. Source material: PBMCs. This rearrangement joins TRBV6-4 to TRBJ2-2, with a possible D match to TRBD1 (5 bases). The receptor was isolated from a young woman in good health and CMV-seronegative. CDR3 nucleotide sequence: TGTGCCAGCAGCCAAAGCAGGGATGTAGCCGGGGAGCTGTTTTTT. This gives the protein CASSQSRDVAGELFF.